The T cell receptor (beta chain) under discussion was sequenced for a study of blood T cell repertoires in COVID-19. Study in general: Specimens from acute and convalescent COVID-19 originated in the United States, Italy and Spain.

The V and J ends lost 1 base and 2 bases respectively, with 12 bases between them. The CDR3 spans 15 residues. Per germline, CDR1 LNHNV and CDR2 YYDKDF (reference sequence). TCRdb's copy holds only in-frame clones and misses some; the assay was immunoSEQ multiplex PCR. The data show about 170,000 clones, with about four fifths seen just once and about 10% held by the top ten. The sample taken for sequencing was peripheral blood. The receptor was derived from a woman aged 80 or older with active or convalescent COVID-19. The chain uses TRBV15 and TRBJ2-7, with D possibly matching TRBD2 (6 bases). The CDR3 DNA reads as TGTGCCACCAGCAGAGGGCGGGGAGTAACCTACGAGCAGTACTTC. Translated, it gives CATSRGRGVTYEQYF. The variable domain in full, with the rest retrieved from reference TRBV15 and TRBJ2-7, is DAMVIQNPRYQVTQFGKPVTLSCSQTLNHNVMYWYQQKSSQAPKLLFHYYDKDFNNEADTPDNFQSRRPNTSFCFLDIRSPGLGDTAMYLCATSRGRGVTYEQYFGPGTRLTVT.